The entry below describes one T cell receptor (beta chain). Its antigen is not identified. Indicated treatment: approximately nine-day PBMC culture with coronavirus spike peptide pools or control peptides (ViraFEST assay). ViraFEST used peptide pools to expand antigen-specific T cells and subsequently sequenced their TCRs. Germline-derived CDR1 and CDR2 are MDHEN and SYDVKM. This CDR3 comprises 12 residues. The ends were cut back, 4 bases at V and 7 bases at J, with 8 bases in the middle. The Oncomine TCR Beta short-read assay sequenced DNA from cultured CD4+ T cells. TCRdb independently ran MiXCR on the PCR reads; one entry per CDR3 protein. The sample carries around 21,000 distinct CDR3 sequences, roughly 51% recorded once. These data come from a study of vaccination and CD4 T cells after COVID-19. Broader study findings: A median of around 86% of reactive clones, in convalescent patients, became evident only post-vaccination.

Sample: CD4+ T cells from blood, cultured in vitro. The TCR was taken from a human donor who had recovered from COVID-19. This chain joins TRBV28 and TRBJ1-5; the D gene is possibly TRBD1 (6 bases). The CDR3 sequence: CASSWGRQPQHF. In DNA, the CDR3 is TGTGCCAGCAGTTGGGGGCGGCAGCCCCAGCATTTT.